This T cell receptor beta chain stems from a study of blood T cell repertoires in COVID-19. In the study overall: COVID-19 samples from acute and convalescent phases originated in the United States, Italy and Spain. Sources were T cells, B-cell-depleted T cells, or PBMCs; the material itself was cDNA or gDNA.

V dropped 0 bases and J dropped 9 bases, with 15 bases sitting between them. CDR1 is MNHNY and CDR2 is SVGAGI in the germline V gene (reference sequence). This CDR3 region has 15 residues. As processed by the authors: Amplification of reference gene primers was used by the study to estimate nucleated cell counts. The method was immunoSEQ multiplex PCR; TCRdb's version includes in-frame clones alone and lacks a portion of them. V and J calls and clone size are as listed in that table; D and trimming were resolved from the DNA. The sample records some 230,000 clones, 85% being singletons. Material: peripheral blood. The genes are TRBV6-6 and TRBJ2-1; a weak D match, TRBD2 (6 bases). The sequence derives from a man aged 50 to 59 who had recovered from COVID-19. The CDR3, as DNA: TGTGCCAGCAGTTACTCAGAGGCTCGGGGGAGTGAGCAGTTCTTC. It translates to CASSYSEARGSEQFF.